The sequence of this TCR beta chain was determined in a study of CD8+ T cells in alopecia areata. Following extraction, RNA underwent reverse transcription to cDNA, which served as the sequencing template. Clones were read by immunoSEQ multiplex PCR, and TCRdb kept only the in-frame ones, dropping some. The profile shows roughly 250,000 clones, around two thirds of them singletons. The sample in question was CD4+ T cells sorted from blood, obtained at week 0. The origin of this receptor is a human donor with alopecia areata.

CDR3 in DNA: TGTGCTAGTGGTCCTCAAGGACAGGCGCTGGCCAAAAACATTCAGTACTTC. Translation gives CASGPQGQALAKNIQYF. V is TRBV12-5 and J is TRBJ2-4; 7 nucleotides agree with TRBD1. The CDR3 contains 17 residues. The junction had 11 bases not matched to a gene; V was cut back by 5 bases and J by 1 base. Germline-derived CDR1 and CDR2 are LGHNT and FRNRAP.